One and the same sample provided the 8 T cell receptor beta chains below, sequenced in a study of T cell changes during pregnancy in multiple sclerosis. Data came from immunoSEQ multiplex PCR; TCRdb stores just in-frame clones and leaves some out. The sample records under 55,000 clones, about 90% being singletons. The source material was peripheral blood, sampled in the first trimester of pregnancy. The receptors derive from a female donor with multiple sclerosis, enrolled in a pregnancy study.

The chain has TRBV18 and TRBJ2-2; D is perhaps TRBD1 (6 bases). Germline V gene data show CDR1 as KGHSH and CDR2 as LQKENI. V lost 6 bases to trimming and J lost 0 bases, with 20 bases between them. The CDR3 totals 18 residues. CDR3 sequence (DNA): TGTGCCAGCTCTCCCACGGGACATACTATTACGAACACCGGGGAGCTGTTTTTT. This translates into CASSPTGHTITNTGELFF.

V usage is TRBV10-2 and J usage is TRBJ1-1, with 7 nucleotides matching TRBD1. Trimming removed 4 bases from V and 7 bases from J; junction bases left unmatched: 6. This CDR3 region has 13 residues. Per the germline V gene, CDR1 is WSHSY and CDR2 is SAAADI. This chain's CDR3 is CASSALGQSEAFF. The CDR3 DNA follows: TGCGCCAGCAGTGCCCTGGGACAGAGTGAAGCTTTCTTT.

The chain links TRBV5-1 to TRBJ1-2; D unclear. In germline, CDR1 is SGHRS, CDR2 YFSETQ. This CDR3 contains 15 residues. Trimming removed 1 base from V and 1 base from J, with 11 bases in between. CDR3 sequence (DNA): TGCGCCAGCAGCTTGTTAGCATCAGTTAACTATGGCTACACCTTC. This encodes CASSLLASVNYGYTF. The entire variable domain, with the rest obtained from reference TRBV5-1 and TRBJ1-2, is as follows: KAGVTQTPRYLIKTRGQQVTLSCSPISGHRSVSWYQQTPGQGLQFLFEYFSETQRNKGNFPGRFSGRQFSNSRSEMNVSTLELGDSALYLCASSLLASVNYGYTFGSGTRLTVV.

The chain recombines TRBV25-1 with TRBJ2-2, with TRBD1 matching over 7 bases. Germline values: CDR1 MGHDK, CDR2 SYGVNS. Trimming removed 3 bases from V and 2 bases from J; junction bases left unmatched: 9. CDR3 length: 17 amino acids. The CDR3 coding sequence is TGTGCCAGCAGTGACAATCCGGACAGGAGAAACACCGGGGAGCTGTTTTTT. The encoded protein is CASSDNPDRRNTGELFF.

This chain links TRBV2 with TRBJ1-1; 9 bases map to TRBD1. CDR1 and CDR2 from the germline V gene are SNHLY and FYNNEI. The CDR3 consists of 15 residues. The junction had 5 bases not matched to a gene; V was cut back by 6 bases and J by 0 bases. CDR3 amino acids: CASRWTGAMNTEAFF. CDR3 sequence (DNA): TGTGCCAGCAGGTGGACAGGGGCCATGAACACTGAAGCTTTCTTT.

This chain links TRBV7-9 with TRBJ1-5, with a possible D match to TRBD1 (5 bases). CDR1 SEHNR and CDR2 FQNEAQ come from the germline V gene (reference sequence). The CDR3 consists of 17 residues. The V end lost 8 bases, the J end lost 0 bases, and 20 bases lay between the germline ends. CDR3 sequence: CASAFGSGYLSNQPQHF. The CDR3 DNA sequence: TGTGCCAGCGCCTTCGGATCAGGGTATCTTAGCAATCAGCCCCAGCATTTT. The whole variable domain, remainder taken from reference TRBV7-9 and TRBJ1-5, is DTGVSQNPRHKITKRGQNVTFRCDPISEHNRLYWYRQTLGQGPEFLTYFQNEAQLEKSRLLSDRFSAERPKGSFSTLEIQRTEQGDSAMYLCASAFGSGYLSNQPQHFGDGTRLSIL.

The chain employs TRBV29-1 and TRBJ1-5; 9 nucleotides line up with TRBD1. The CDR3 is 13 amino acids. From germline, CDR1 is SQVTM and CDR2 ANQGSEA. V lost 7 bases to trimming and J lost 5 bases; unmatched junction nucleotides: 6. CDR3: CSAGTGTDQPQHF. The DNA for the CDR3 is TGCAGCGCCGGGACAGGGACCGATCAGCCCCAGCATTTT.

The chain combines TRBV7-9 with TRBJ1-3, with a tentative D call TRBD1 (5 bases). Trimming pared 4 bases from V and 4 bases from J, leaving 11 bases between. CDR3 length: 14 residues. From germline, CDR1 is SEHNR and CDR2 FQNEAQ (reference sequence). The CDR3 DNA sequence: TGTGCCAGCAGCTCCAGGGTATCCGGAAACACCATATATTTT. It codes for CASSSRVSGNTIYF.